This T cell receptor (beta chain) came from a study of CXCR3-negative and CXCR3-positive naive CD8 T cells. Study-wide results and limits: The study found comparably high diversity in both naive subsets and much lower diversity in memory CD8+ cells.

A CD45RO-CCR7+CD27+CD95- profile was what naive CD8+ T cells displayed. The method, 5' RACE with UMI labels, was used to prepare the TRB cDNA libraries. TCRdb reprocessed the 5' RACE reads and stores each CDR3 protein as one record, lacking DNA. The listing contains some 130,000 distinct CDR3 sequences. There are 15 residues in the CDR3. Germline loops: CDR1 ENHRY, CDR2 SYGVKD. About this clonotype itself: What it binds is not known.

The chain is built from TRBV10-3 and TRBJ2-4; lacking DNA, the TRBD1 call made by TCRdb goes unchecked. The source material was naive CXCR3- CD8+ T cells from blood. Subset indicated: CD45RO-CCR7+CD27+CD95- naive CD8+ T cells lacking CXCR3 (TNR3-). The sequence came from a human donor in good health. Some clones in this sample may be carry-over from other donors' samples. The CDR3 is CAISGAGTGENIQYF.